The text below deals with one TCR beta chain. The antigen is not known. The source of the sample is a study of T cell repertoires in cytomegalovirus infection. The wider study: Both a matching HLA type and CMV infection were indicated by public TCR beta signatures.

TCRdb independently ran MiXCR on the reads; one entry per CDR3 protein. Of about 570,000 distinct CDR3 sequences listed, roughly 43% are singletons. This CDR3 has 13 residues. Germline V lookup: CDR1 SGHVS, CDR2 FNYEAQ. The ends lost 5 bases at V and 8 bases at J; junction bases unmatched: 4. This sequence joins TRBV7-6 and TRBJ2-1; 9 nucleotides line up with TRBD2. The sample here was cultured PBMCs, taken from culture after CMV antigen stimulation. This receptor was obtained from a human donor in good health (CMV status not recorded). Some clones in this sample may be carry-over from other donors' samples. This CDR3 reads CASSPSGADEQFF. DNA of the CDR3: TGTGCCAGCAGCCCTAGCGGGGCTGATGAGCAGTTCTTC.